A selection of T cell receptor beta chains follows, all from one sample in a study of shared clonotypes between healthy human individuals. The table came from immunoSEQ multiplex PCR; TCRdb's copy has only in-frame clones and leaves some out. The sample includes more than 450,000 clones, 70% to 80% seen only once; the top ten take 13%. Specimen: PBMCs. All receptors derive from a woman aged 40 to 50 in good health. Some clones in this sample may be carry-over from other donors' samples. Both conserved end residues are part of each CDR3. The order of the fields is V gene, clone size, D gene, J gene, CDR3 protein, CDR3 DNA. A D gene is named only where the DNA matches it firmly. Not all rows give a size; the values are once, few, many and, for expanded clones, a class.

V: TRBV4-2
size: -
D: TRBD2
J: TRBJ2-5
CDR3: CASSQGGLADKETQYF
DNA: TGTGCCAGCAGCCAAGGGGGACTAGCGGATAAAGAGACCCAGTACTTC

V: TRBV6-5
size: -
D: -
J: TRBJ2-7
CDR3: CASSFGHPGVGYEQYF
DNA: TGTGCCAGCAGTTTTGGACACCCGGGCGTAGGCTACGAGCAGTACTTC

V: TRBV19
size: few
D: -
J: TRBJ1-2
CDR3: CASSNPGLNYGYTF
DNA: TGTGCCAGTAGTAACCCAGGGCTTAACTATGGCTACACCTTC

V: TRBV27
size: -
D: TRBD1
J: TRBJ2-3
CDR3: CASKQGPRSTDTQYF
DNA: TGTGCCAGCAAACAGGGGCCTCGGAGCACAGATACGCAGTATTTT

V: TRBV4-1
size: -
D: TRBD1
J: TRBJ1-1
CDR3: CASSYRTGGDTEAFF
DNA: TGCGCCAGCAGCTATCGGACAGGGGGGGATACTGAAGCTTTCTTT

V: TRBV30
size: few
D: -
J: TRBJ2-2
CDR3: CAWSLWGTGELFF
DNA: TGTGCCTGGAGTCTATGGGGGACTGGGGAGCTGTTTTTT

V: TRBV6-1
size: -
D: -
J: TRBJ2-7
CDR3: CASKEQGQPFLEQYF
DNA: TGTGCCAGCAAGGAACAAGGACAGCCTTTTCTGGAGCAGTACTTC

V: TRBV30
size: many
D: -
J: TRBJ2-1
CDR3: CAWSGGIPYNEQFF
DNA: TGTGCCTGGAGTGGGGGGATCCCTTACAATGAGCAGTTCTTC

V: TRBV9
size: -
D: -
J: TRBJ2-2
CDR3: CASSVVGGLRPGELFF
DNA: TGTGCCAGCAGCGTAGTCGGGGGACTCCGGCCCGGGGAGCTGTTTTTT

V: TRBV9
size: -
D: -
J: TRBJ2-2
CDR3: CASSARPGRTTNTGELFF
DNA: TGTGCCAGCAGCGCACGACCCGGAAGGACTACGAACACCGGGGAGCTGTTTTTT

V: TRBV30
size: -
D: TRBD1
J: TRBJ2-7
CDR3: CAWSVLGQPYF
DNA: TGTGCCTGGAGTGTTCTGGGACAGCCGTACTTC